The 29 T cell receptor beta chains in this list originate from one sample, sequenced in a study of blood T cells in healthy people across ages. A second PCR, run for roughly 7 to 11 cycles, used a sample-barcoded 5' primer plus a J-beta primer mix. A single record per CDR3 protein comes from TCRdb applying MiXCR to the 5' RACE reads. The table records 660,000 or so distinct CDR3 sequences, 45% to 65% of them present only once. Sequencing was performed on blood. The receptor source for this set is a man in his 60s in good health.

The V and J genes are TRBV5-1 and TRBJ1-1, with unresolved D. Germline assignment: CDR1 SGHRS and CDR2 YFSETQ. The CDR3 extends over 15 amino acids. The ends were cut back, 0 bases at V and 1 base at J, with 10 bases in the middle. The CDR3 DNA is TGCGCCAGCAGCTTGGCCCCGGGGTGGAACACTGAAGCTTTCTTT. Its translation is CASSLAPGWNTEAFF.

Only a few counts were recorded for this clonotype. CDR3 bases: TGTGCCAGCAGTGAAGCCGGTTTGAGCGGGGGGTATCACAATGAGCAGTTCTTC. It encodes CASSEAGLSGGYHNEQFF. The V and J genes are TRBV6-1 and TRBJ2-1, with 9 bases matching TRBD2. Losses at the gene ends were 0 bases for V and 5 bases for J; bases not matched to a gene: 11. CDR1 is MNHNS and CDR2 is SASEGT in the germline V gene. The length of the CDR3 is 18 residues.

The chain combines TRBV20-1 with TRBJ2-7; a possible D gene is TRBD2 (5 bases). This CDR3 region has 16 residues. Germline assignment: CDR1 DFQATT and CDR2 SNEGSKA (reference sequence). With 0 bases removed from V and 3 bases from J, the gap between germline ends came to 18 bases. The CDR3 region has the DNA TGCAGTGCTAGAGACAGGAGGTGGGAATGGAACTACGAGCAGTACTTC. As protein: CSARDRRWEWNYEQYF.

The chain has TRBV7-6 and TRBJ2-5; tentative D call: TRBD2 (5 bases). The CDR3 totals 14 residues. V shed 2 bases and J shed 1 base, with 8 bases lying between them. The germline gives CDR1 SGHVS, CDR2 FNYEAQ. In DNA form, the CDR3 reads TGTGCCAGCAGCTTACAGGACTCCCAAGAGACCCAGTACTTC. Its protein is CASSLQDSQETQYF.

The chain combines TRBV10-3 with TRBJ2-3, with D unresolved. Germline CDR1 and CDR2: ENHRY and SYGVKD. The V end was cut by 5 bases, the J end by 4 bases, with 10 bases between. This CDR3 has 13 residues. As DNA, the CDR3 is TGTGCCATCAGTTTCCGCGACCCAGATACGCAGTATTTT. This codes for CAISFRDPDTQYF.

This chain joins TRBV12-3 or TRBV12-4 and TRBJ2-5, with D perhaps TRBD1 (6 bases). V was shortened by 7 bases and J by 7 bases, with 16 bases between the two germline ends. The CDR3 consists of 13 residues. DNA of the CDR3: TGTGCCAGCAAACGCACAGGGTTCGGGACCCAGTACTTC. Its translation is CASKRTGFGTQYF.

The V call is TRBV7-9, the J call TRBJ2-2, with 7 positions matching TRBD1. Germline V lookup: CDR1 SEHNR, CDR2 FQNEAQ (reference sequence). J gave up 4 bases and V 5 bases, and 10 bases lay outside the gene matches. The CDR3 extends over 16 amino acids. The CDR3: CASSARGQRVTGELFF. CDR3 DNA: TGTGCCAGCAGCGCCAGGGGACAGAGGGTCACCGGGGAGCTGTTTTTT. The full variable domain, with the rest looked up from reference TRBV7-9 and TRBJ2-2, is DTGVSQNPRHKITKRGQNVTFRCDPISEHNRLYWYRQTLGQGPEFLTYFQNEAQLEKSRLLSDRFSAERPKGSFSTLEIQRTEQGDSAMYLCASSARGQRVTGELFFGEGSRLTVL.

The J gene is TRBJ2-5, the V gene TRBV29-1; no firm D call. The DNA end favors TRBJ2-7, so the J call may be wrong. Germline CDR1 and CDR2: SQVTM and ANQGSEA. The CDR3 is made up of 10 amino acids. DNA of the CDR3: TGCAGCGTTGAAGAAGGCGAGCAGTACTTC. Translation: CSVEEGEQYF.

CDR3 in amino acids: CASSLDQLAGLFF. CDR3 nucleotides: TGTGCCAGCAGCTTAGATCAACTAGCGGGGTTGTTCTTC. The chain has TRBV11-3 and TRBJ2-1, with 10 bases matching TRBD2. The CDR3 sequence is 13 residues long. Germline assignment: CDR1 SGHNT and CDR2 YENEEA. V shed 0 bases, J shed 15 bases, and the junction held 5 bases outside the gene matches.

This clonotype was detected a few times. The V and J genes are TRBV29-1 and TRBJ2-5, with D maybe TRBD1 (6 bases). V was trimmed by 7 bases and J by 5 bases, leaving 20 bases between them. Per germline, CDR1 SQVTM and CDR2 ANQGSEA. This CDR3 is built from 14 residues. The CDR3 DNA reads TGCAGCGCTAAAAACAGGGATCGGTGGGAGACCCAGTACTTC. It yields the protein CSAKNRDRWETQYF.

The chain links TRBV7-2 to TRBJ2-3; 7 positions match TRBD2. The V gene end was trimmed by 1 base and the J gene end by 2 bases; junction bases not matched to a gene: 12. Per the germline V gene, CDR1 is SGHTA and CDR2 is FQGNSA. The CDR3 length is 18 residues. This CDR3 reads CASSLGAGGAGHTDTQYF. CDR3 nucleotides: TGTGCCAGCAGCTTAGGGGCCGGTGGAGCGGGGCACACAGATACGCAGTATTTT.

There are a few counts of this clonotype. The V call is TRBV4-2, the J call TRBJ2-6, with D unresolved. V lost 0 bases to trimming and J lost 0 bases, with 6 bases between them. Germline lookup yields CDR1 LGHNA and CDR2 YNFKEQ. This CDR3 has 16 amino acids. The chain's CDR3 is CASSQDGTSGANVLTF. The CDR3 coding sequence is TGTGCCAGCAGCCAAGACGGAACCTCTGGGGCCAACGTCCTGACTTTC.

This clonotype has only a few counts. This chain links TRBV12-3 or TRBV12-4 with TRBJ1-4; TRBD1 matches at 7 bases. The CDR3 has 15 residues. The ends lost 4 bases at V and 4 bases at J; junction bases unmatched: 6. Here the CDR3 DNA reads TGTGCCAGCAGTTCTTCCGGGACAGTTAATGAAAAACTGTTTTTT. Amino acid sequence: CASSSSGTVNEKLFF.

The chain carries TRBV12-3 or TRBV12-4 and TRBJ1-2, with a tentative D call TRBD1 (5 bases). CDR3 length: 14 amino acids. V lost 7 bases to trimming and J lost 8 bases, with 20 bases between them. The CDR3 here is CASKPDRSQLGYTF. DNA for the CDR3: TGTGCCAGCAAACCCGACAGATCCCAACTGGGCTACACCTTC.

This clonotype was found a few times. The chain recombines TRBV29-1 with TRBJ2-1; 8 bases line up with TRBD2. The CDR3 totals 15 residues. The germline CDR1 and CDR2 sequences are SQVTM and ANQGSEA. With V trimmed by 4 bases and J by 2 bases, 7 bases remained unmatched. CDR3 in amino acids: CSVARSGGTYNEQFF. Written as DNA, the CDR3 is TGCAGCGTTGCCAGGAGCGGGGGTACCTACAATGAGCAGTTCTTC.

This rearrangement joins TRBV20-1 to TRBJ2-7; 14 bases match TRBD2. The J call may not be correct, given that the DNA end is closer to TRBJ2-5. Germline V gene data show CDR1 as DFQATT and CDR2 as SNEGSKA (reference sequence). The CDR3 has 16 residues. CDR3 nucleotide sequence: TGCAGTGCCCTGACTAGCGGGGGGGGAGGCTGGGAGACCCAGTACTTC. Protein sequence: CSALTSGGGGWETQYF.

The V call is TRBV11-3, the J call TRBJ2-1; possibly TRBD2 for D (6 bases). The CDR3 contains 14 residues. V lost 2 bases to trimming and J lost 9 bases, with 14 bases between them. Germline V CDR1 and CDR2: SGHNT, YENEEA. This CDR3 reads CASSLRERVSEQFF. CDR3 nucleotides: TGTGCCAGCAGCTTACGGGAGAGGGTTAGTGAGCAGTTCTTC.

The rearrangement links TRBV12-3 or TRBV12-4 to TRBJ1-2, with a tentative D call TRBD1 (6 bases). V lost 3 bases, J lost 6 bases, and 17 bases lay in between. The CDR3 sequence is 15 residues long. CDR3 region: CASSLGDRTSDGYTF. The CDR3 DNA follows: TGTGCCAGCAGTTTGGGAGACAGGACCTCGGATGGCTACACCTTC.

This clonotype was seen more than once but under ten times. In nucleotides, the CDR3 is TGCAGTGCTAGGAGGGGGCGAGAGACCCAGTACTTC. The encoded protein is CSARRGRETQYF. The rearrangement joins TRBV20-1 to TRBJ2-5; 7 nucleotides align to TRBD1. Trimming at V came to 3 bases and at J to 4 bases, leaving 2 bases not matched to a gene. The CDR3 contains 12 residues. Per germline, CDR1 DFQATT and CDR2 SNEGSKA (reference sequence).

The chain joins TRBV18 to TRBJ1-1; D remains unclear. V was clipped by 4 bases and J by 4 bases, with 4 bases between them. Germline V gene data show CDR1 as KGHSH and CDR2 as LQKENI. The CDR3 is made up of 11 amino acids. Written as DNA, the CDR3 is TGTGCCAGCTCACGGGCCACTGAAGCTTTCTTT. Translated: CASSRATEAFF.

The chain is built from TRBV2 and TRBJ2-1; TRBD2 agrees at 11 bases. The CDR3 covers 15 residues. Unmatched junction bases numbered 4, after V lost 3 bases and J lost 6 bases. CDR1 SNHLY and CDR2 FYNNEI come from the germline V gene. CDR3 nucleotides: TGTGCCAGCAGTGAGACTAGCGGGGTCCGCAATGAGCAGTTCTTC. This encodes CASSETSGVRNEQFF. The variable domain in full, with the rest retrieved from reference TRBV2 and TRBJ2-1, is EPEVTQTPSHQVTQMGQEVILRCVPISNHLYFYWYRQILGQKVEFLVSFYNNEISEKSEIFDDQFSVERPDGSNFTLKIRSTKLEDSAMYFCASSETSGVRNEQFFGPGTRLTVL.

CDR3 loop: CASSSGTGSSYEQYF. The CDR3 DNA reads TGTGCCAGCAGCTCCGGGACAGGGAGTTCGTACGAGCAGTACTTC. The chain links TRBV5-5 to TRBJ2-7; 9 bases are shared with TRBD1. The CDR3 covers 15 residues. The trim removed 3 bases at V and 4 bases at J, leaving 8 bases unmatched. Looked up from germline, CDR1 is SGHKS and CDR2 is YYEKEE (reference sequence).

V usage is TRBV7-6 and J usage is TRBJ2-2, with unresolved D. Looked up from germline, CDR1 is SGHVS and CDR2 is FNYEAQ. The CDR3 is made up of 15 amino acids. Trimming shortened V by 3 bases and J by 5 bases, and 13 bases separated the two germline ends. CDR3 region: CASSLRPPDTGELFF. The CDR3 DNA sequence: TGTGCCAGCAGCTTGCGGCCTCCAGATACCGGGGAGCTGTTTTTT.

The CDR3 reads CASSPRASYNEQFF. The CDR3 nucleotides are TGTGCCAGCAGCCCCCGGGCGTCCTACAATGAGCAGTTCTTC. This sequence joins TRBV7-2 and TRBJ2-1; D gene uncertain. The CDR3 totals 14 residues. Trimming took off 5 bases at V and 1 base at J, with 9 bases between the two ends. Germline V gene sequence: CDR1 SGHTA, CDR2 FQGNSA.

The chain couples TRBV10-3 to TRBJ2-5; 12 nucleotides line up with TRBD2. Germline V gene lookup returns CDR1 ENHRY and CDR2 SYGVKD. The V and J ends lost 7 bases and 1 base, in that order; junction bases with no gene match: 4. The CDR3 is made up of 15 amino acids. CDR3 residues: CAITWTSGAQETQYF. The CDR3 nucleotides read TGTGCCATCACCTGGACTAGCGGGGCCCAAGAGACCCAGTACTTC.

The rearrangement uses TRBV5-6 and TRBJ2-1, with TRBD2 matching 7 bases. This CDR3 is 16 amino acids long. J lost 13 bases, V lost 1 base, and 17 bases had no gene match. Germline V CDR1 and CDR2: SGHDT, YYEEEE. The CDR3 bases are TGTGCCAGCAGCTTGTGGGCTAGCGGATTGCAAGAGACCCAGTTCTTC. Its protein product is CASSLWASGLQETQFF. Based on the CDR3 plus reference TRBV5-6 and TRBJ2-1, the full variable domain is DAGVTQSPTHLIKTRGQQVTLRCSPKSGHDTVSWYQQALGQGPQFIFQYYEEEERQRGNFPDRFSGHQFPNYSSELNVNALLLGDSALYLCASSLWASGLQETQFFGPGTRLTVL.

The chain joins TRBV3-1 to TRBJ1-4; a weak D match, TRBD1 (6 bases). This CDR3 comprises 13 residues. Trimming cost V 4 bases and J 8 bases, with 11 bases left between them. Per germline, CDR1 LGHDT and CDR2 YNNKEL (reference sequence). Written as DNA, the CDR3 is TGTGCCAGCAGCCCGGGGGGGCGAGAAAAACTGTTTTTT. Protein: CASSPGGREKLFF.

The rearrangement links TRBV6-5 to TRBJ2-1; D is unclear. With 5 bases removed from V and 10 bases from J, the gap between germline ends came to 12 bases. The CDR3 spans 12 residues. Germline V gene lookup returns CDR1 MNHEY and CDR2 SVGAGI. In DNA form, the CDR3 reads TGTGCCAGCAGTCCCTCCTCCTACGAGCAGTTCTTC. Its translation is CASSPSSYEQFF.

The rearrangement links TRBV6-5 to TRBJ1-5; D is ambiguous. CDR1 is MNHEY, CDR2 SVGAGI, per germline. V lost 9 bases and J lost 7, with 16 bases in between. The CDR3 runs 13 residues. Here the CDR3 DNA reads TGTGCCAGTCGGCGAGGGATGGGACAGCCCCAGCATTTT. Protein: CASRRGMGQPQHF.